This note documents a single T cell receptor (beta chain) sequence. The table lists this clonotype with many counts. Its antigen remains undetermined. No quality values exist for individual bases; no much larger clone is one base distant. Reading the label with the study, this specimen's time point is: persistent/refractory GD, antithyroid drugs over 5 years with positive TRAb. For both TCR sequencing and RNA sequencing, RNA was extracted from PBMCs using TRIzol. The diagnosis of Graves' disease was made according to American Thyroid Association guidelines. The patients came from an endocrinology department in Xi'an, China. Each patient gave about 8.1 milliliters of peripheral blood, collected in an EDTA anticoagulant tube. Ficoll Paque Plus density gradient separation was used to isolate PBMCs, and no further T cell sorting was performed. An Agilent 2100 Bioanalyzer and agarose gel were used to assess RNA quality, and a NanoDrop 2000 was used to measure RNA concentration.

Library creation used multiplex PCR. The listed sequencing device is Illumina HiSeq 4000. CDR3 regions were amplified by Arm-PCR with iRepertoire HTBI primers to construct TCR beta libraries. Before sequencing, the PCR products went through gel purification. The authors' analysis ran thus. Across samples, 60 to 80 TRBV and roughly 15 TRBJ segments were identified and used for gene usage analysis of CDR3 amino acid clonotypes. Filtered high-quality paired reads were merged into contigs using COPE and FqMerger. Contigs were aligned with BLAST to IMGT TRBV, TRBD and TRBJ reference genes, and CDR3 was defined per IMGT. Any clonotype with a frequency above 0.1% was counted as a highly expanded clone. Shannon entropy served as the measure of repertoire diversity, while the Gini coefficient captured V-J evenness. A clonotype was considered public if more than one individual shared it. TCRdb ran its own pipeline on the public reads, namely fastp trimming at Q25 and MiXCR clone calling, and kept in-frame beta chains. Every entry covers one CDR3 protein and lists the most common genes and DNA from its rows. The V and J calls were not made by the authors but by TCRdb's processing. The sample contains approximately 380,000 distinct CDR3 sequences, roughly 20% of them found a single time. More than 20% of the sample goes to the ten largest clones.

The sample comes from a study of regulatory T cells in long-lasting Graves disease (dated by TCRdb to the early 2020s). Some background on the complete study: Persistent Graves' disease meant more than 5 years of antithyroid drug treatment with TSH receptor autoantibodies that stayed positive. Persistent Graves' disease patients were compared with newly diagnosed Graves' disease patients by peripheral blood TCR sequencing and RNA sequencing. The study was conducted in China and was registered as a clinical trial. A total of roughly 33 samples underwent TCR sequencing: around 13 from persistent and about 20 from newly diagnosed Graves' disease patients. In the clinical cohort, patients with persistent Graves' disease had used antithyroid drugs for an average of roughly ten years.

Study-level results and caveats: Only peripheral blood was studied, because thyroid tissue, the primary lesion, was inaccessible. Persistent patients shared more public clonotypes among themselves (approximately 2,500) than newly diagnosed patients did (approximately 900). The small sample size was acknowledged by the authors as a limitation that may reduce accuracy. Sequencing and analysis were restricted to the TCR beta chain. Compared with newly diagnosed patients, persistent Graves' disease patients had lower TCR Shannon entropy and fewer highly expanded clones, which suggests clonal expansion. TRBV28, TRBJ1-2 and TRBJ2-5 were preferentially used in persistent disease, while TRBV20-1 and TRBJ2-1 were favored in newly diagnosed disease.

From cysteine to phenylalanine, the CDR3 is 13 amino acids long. CDR3 DNA only is kept here, 39 bases in frame from base 1. From the germline V gene, CDR1 is MDHEN and CDR2 is SYDVKM. Between the V and J ends, shortened by 3 bases and 5 bases respectively, the junction contains 8 bases. Sequenced material: peripheral blood mononuclear cells (PBMCs), taken when the disease was refractory, from a patient treated with antithyroid drugs. The sequence joins TRBV28 to TRBJ1-5; the D gene assignment is ambiguous. The clonotype originates from a female donor with Graves disease. The encoded CDR3 is CASSFPPYQPQHF. The DNA reads as follows: TGTGCCAGCAGTTTTCCCCCTTATCAGCCCCAGCATTTT.